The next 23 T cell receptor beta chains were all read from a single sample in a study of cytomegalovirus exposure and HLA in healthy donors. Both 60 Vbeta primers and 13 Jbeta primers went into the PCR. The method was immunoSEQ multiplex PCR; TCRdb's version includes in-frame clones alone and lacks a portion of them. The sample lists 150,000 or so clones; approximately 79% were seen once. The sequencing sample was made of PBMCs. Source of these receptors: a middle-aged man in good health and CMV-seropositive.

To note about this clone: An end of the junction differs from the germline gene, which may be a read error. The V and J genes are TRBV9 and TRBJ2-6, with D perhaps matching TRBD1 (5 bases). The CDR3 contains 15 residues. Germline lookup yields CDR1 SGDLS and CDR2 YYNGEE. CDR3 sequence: CASSVGNSGANGLTF. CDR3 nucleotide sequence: TGTGCCAGCAGCGTTGGGAACTCTGGGGCCAACGGCCTGACTTTC.

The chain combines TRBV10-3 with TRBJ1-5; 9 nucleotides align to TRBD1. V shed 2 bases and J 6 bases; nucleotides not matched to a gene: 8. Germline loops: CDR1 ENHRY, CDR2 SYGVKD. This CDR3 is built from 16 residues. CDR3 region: CAISEQGQGQGQPQHF. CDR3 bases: TGTGCCATCAGTGAGCAGGGACAGGGCCAGGGTCAGCCCCAGCATTTT.

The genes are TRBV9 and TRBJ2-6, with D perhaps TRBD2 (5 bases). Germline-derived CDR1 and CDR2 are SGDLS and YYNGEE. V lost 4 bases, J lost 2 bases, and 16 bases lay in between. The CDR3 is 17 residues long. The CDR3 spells CASSLGGAITGANVLTF. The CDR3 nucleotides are TGTGCCAGCAGCCTTGGAGGTGCGATAACTGGGGCCAACGTCCTGACTTTC.

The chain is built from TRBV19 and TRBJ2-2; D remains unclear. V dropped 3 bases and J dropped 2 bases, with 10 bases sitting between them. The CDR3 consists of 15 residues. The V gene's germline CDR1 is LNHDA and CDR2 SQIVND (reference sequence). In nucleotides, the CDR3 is TGTGCCAGTAGTATCTACTACCCAAACACCGGGGAGCTGTTTTTT. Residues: CASSIYYPNTGELFF. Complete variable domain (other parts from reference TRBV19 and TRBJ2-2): DGGITQSPKYLFRKEGQNVTLSCEQNLNHDAMYWYRQDPGQGLRLIYYSQIVNDFQKGDIAEGYSVSREKKESFPLTVTSAQKNPTAFYLCASSIYYPNTGELFFGEGSRLTVL.

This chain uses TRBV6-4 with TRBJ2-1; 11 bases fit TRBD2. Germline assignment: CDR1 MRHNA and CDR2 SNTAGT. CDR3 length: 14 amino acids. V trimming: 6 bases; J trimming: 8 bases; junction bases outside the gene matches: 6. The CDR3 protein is CASRRLAGSYEQFF. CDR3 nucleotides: TGTGCCAGCAGAAGACTAGCGGGATCCTATGAGCAGTTCTTC.

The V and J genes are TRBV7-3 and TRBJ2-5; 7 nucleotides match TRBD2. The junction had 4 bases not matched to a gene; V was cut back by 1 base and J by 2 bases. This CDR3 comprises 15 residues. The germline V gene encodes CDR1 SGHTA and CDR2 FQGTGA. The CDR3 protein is CASSLSGRGQETQYF. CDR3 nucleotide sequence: TGTGCCAGCAGCTTAAGTGGGAGGGGTCAAGAGACCCAGTACTTC.

The DNA for the CDR3 is TGTGCCAGCAGTGGAGACAGTGACGAGACCCAGTACTTC. Encoded protein: CASSGDSDETQYF. This chain links TRBV28 with TRBJ2-5; perhaps TRBD1 as D (5 bases). V lost 5 bases, J lost 5 bases, and 12 bases lay in between. Per germline, CDR1 MDHEN and CDR2 SYDVKM. This CDR3 is built from 13 residues.

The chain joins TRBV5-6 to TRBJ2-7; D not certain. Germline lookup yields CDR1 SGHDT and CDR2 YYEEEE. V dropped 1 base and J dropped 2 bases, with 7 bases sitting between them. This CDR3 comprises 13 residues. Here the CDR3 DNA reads TGTGCCAGCAGCTTGAGAGTTCCCTACGAGCAGTACTTC. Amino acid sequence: CASSLRVPYEQYF.

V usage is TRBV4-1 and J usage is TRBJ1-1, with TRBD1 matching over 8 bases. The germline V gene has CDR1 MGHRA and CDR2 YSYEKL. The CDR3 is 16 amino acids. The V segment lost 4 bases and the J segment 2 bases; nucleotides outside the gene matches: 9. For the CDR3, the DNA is TGCGCCAGCAGCCGATCAGGGGGCAGAGGCAACACTGAAGCTTTCTTT. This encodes CASSRSGGRGNTEAFF.

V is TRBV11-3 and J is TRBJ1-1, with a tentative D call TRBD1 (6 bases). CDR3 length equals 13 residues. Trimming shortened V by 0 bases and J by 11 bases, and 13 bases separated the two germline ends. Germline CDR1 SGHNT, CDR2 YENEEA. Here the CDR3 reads CASSLDARGCAFF. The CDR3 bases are TGTGCCAGCAGCTTAGATGCGAGGGGGTGCGCTTTCTTT.

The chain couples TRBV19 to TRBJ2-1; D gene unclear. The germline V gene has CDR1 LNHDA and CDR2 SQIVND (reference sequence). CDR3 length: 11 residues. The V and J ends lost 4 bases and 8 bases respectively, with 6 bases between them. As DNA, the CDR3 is TGTGCCAGTAGTAGGAGAGATGAGCAGTTCTTC. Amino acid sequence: CASSRRDEQFF.

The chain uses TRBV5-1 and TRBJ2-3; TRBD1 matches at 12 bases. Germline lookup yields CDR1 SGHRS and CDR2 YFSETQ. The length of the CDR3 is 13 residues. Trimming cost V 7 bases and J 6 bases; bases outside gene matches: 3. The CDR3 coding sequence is TGCGCCAGCGGGACAGGGGGCTCGGATACGCAGTATTTT. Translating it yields CASGTGGSDTQYF.

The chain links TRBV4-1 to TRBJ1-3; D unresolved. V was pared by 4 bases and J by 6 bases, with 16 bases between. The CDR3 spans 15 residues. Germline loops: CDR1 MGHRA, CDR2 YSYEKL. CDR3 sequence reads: CASSRGRVGVNTIYF. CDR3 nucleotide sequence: TGCGCCAGCAGCCGAGGGAGGGTTGGGGTAAACACCATATATTTT.

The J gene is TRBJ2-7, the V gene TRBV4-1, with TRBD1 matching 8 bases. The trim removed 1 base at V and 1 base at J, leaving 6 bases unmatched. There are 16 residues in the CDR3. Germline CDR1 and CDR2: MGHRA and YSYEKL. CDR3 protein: CASSQGRQGQSYEQYF. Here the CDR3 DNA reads TGCGCCAGCAGCCAAGGACGACAGGGGCAGTCCTACGAGCAGTACTTC.

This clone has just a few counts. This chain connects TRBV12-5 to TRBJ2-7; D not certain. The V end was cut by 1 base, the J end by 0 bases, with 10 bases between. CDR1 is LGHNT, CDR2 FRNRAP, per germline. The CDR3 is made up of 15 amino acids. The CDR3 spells CASGLDPKSSYEQYF. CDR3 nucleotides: TGTGCTAGTGGTTTGGATCCTAAAAGCTCCTACGAGCAGTACTTC.

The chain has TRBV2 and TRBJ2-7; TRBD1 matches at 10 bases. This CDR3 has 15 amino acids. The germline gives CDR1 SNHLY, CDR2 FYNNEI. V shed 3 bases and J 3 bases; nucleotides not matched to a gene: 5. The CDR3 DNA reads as TGTGCCAGCAGTGACCTCCGGGACAGGGGCTACGAGCAGTACTTC. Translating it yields CASSDLRDRGYEQYF.

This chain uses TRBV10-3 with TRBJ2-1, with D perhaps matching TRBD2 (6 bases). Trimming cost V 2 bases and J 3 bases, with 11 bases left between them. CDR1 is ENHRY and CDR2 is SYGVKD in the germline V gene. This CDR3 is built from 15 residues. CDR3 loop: CAISEGLAIYNEQFF. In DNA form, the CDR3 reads TGTGCCATCAGTGAGGGGCTAGCGATCTACAATGAGCAGTTCTTC.

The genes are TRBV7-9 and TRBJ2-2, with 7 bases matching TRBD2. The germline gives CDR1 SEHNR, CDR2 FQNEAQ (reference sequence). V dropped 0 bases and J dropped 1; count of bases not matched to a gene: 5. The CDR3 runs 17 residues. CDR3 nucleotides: TGTGCCAGCAGCTTAGCCACCACTAGCGAGAACACCGGGGAGCTGTTTTTT. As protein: CASSLATTSENTGELFF.

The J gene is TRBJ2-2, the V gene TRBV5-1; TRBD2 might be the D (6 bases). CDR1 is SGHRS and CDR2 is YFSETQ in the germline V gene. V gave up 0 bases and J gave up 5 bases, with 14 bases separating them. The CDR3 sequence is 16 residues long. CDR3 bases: TGCGCCAGCAGCTTGGCCGCCCTGGCGGGAACCGGGGAGCTGTTTTTT. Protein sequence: CASSLAALAGTGELFF.

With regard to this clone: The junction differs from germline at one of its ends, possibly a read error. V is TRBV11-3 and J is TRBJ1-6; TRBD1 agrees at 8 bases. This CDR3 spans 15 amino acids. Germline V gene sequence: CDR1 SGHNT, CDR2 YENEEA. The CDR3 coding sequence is TGTGCCAGCAGCCTAGAGACAGGGGTGGATTCACCCCTCCACTTT. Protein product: CASSLETGVDSPLHF.

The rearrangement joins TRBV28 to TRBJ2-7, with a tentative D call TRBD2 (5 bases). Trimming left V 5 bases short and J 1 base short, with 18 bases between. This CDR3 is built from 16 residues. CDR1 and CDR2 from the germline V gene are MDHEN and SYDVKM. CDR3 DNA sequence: TGTGCCAGCAGTCTCCCTCCCGGCGGGTTATCCTACGAGCAGTACTTC. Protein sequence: CASSLPPGGLSYEQYF. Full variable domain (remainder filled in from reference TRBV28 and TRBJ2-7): DVKVTQSSRYLVKRTGEKVFLECVQDMDHENMFWYRQDPGLGLRLIYFSYDVKMKEKGDIPEGYSVSREKKERFSLILESASTNQTSMYLCASSLPPGGLSYEQYFGPGTRLTVT.

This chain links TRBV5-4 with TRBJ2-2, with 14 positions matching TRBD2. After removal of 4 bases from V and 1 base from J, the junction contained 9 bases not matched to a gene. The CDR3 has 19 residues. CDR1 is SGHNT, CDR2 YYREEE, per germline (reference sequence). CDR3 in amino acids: CASSPSGLAGVRNTGELFF. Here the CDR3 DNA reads TGTGCCAGCAGCCCATCGGGACTAGCGGGAGTAAGGAACACCGGGGAGCTGTTTTTT. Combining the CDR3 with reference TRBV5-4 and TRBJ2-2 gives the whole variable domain ETGVTQSPTHLIKTRGQQVTLRCSSQSGHNTVSWYQQALGQGPQFIFQYYREEENGRGNFPPRFSGLQFPNYSSELNVNALELDDSALYLCASSPSGLAGVRNTGELFFGEGSRLTVL.

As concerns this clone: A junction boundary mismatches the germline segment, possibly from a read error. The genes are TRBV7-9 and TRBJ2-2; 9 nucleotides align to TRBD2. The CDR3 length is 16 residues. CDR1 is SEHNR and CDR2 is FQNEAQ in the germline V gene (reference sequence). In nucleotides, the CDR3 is TGTTCCAGCAGCCCCCAAGCGGGAGGTGGCACCGGGGAGCTGTTTTTT. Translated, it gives CSSSPQAGGGTGELFF.